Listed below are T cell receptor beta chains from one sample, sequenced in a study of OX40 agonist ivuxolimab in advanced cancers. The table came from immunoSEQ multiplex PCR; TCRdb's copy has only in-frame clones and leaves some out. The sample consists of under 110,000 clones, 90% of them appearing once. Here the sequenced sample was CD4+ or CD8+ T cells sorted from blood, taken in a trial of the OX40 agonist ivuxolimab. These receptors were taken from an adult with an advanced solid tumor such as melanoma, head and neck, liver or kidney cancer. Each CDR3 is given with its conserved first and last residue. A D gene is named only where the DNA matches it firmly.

CASSSLSAYEQFF NA TRBJ2-1 TRBV11-3
CASSSVRRREQYF NA TRBJ2-7 TRBV28
CASSPKGAGANVLTF NA TRBJ2-6 TRBV7-2
CASRSGQNYEQYF TRBD1 TRBJ2-7 TRBV28
CAARRRFGNTEAFF NA TRBJ1-1 TRBV2
CASSLGGASYEQYF NA TRBJ2-7 TRBV11-3
CASSYSNEGGTEAFF NA TRBJ1-1 TRBV6-5
CASTPTRFPSTDTQYF NA TRBJ2-3 TRBV19
CASSITAGASEKLFF NA TRBJ1-4 TRBV19
CASSLGRGRTGNTIYF NA TRBJ1-3 TRBV13
CATSRHGTAGPNEQFF NA TRBJ2-1 TRBV15
CASSIAGAGGTGELFF NA TRBJ2-2 TRBV19
CASRSRDRYTGELFF TRBD1 TRBJ2-2 TRBV19
CASARYQETQYF NA TRBJ2-5 TRBV5-8
CASRGRGATNEKLFF NA TRBJ1-4 TRBV7-9
CASSWQDRSTDTQYF NA TRBJ2-3 TRBV5-5
CASKIGGGDNQPQHF NA TRBJ1-5 TRBV19
CASSPTGANEKLFF TRBD1 TRBJ1-4 TRBV18
CASSRRGPQHF NA TRBJ1-5 TRBV19
CAWIAGTGGSYEQYF TRBD1 TRBJ2-7 TRBV30
CASSYRNSYEQYF NA TRBJ2-7 TRBV11-3
CASSQDLRGLGANVLTF TRBD1 TRBJ2-6 TRBV4-3
CASGDGGHQPQHF NA TRBJ1-5 TRBV7-2